This record looks at one TCR beta chain sequence and its context. Its antigen is not known. CDR1 is PRHDT, CDR2 FYEKMQ, per germline (reference sequence). The CDR3 has 15 amino acids. V was pared by 5 bases and J by 0 bases, with 13 bases between. Libraries were prepared by immunoSEQ multiplex PCR; TCRdb keeps only in-frame clonotypes and omits some of them. The table records some 17,000 clones, about four fifths of them present only once. These data are taken from a study of OX40 agonist ivuxolimab in advanced cancers. Background on the study: Ivuxolimab, which patients received intravenously every 2 weeks, was dosed at 0.01 to 10 mg/kg. The study enrolled dose-escalation patients with hepatocellular carcinoma, melanoma, renal cell or head and neck cancer.

General study findings and limits: Some of the lowest clonal expansion was seen in partial responders at 0.1-3.0 mg/kg.

V gene TRBV13 combines with J gene TRBJ1-1; weak D call: TRBD1 (6 bases). The clonotype originates from an adult with an advanced solid tumor such as melanoma, head and neck, liver or kidney cancer. Sequenced here: CD4+ or CD8+ T cells sorted from blood, sampled in a trial of the OX40 agonist ivuxolimab. CDR3 residues: CASSPPGAMNTEAFF. CDR3 DNA: TGTGCCAGCAGCCCCCCGGGGGCTATGAACACTGAAGCTTTCTTT.